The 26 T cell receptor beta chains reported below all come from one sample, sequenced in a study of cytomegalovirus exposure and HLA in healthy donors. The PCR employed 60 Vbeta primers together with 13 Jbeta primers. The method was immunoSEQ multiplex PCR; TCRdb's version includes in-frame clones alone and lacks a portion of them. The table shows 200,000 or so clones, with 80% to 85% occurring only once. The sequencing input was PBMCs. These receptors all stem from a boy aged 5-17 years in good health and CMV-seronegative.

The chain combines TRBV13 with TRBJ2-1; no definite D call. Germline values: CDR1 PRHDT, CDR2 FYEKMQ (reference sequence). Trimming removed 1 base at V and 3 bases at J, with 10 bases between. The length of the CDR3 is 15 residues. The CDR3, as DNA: TGTGCCAGCAGCTTAGCCGGTAGTTTCTACAATGAGCAGTTCTTC. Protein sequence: CASSLAGSFYNEQFF.

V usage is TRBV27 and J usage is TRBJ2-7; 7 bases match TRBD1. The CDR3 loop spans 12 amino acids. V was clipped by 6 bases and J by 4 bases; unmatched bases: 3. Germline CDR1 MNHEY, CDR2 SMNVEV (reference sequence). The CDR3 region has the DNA TGTGCCAGCAGGACAGGGATGTACGAGCAGTACTTC. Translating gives CASRTGMYEQYF.

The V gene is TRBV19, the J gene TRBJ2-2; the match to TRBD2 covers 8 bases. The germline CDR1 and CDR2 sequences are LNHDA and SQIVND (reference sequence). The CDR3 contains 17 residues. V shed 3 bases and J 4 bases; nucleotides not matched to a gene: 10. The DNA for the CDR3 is TGTGCCAGTAGTATTTCTCTCGGGGGGGTAGGCACCGGGGAGCTGTTTTTT. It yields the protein CASSISLGGVGTGELFF. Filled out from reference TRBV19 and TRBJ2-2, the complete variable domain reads DGGITQSPKYLFRKEGQNVTLSCEQNLNHDAMYWYRQDPGQGLRLIYYSQIVNDFQKGDIAEGYSVSREKKESFPLTVTSAQKNPTAFYLCASSISLGGVGTGELFFGEGSRLTVL.

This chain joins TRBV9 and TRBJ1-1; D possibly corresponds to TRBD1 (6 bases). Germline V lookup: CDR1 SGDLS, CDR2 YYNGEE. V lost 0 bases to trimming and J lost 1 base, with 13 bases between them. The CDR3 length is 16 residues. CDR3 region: CASSVDHTGQNTEAFF. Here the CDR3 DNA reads TGTGCCAGCAGCGTAGATCATACGGGACAGAACACTGAAGCTTTCTTT.

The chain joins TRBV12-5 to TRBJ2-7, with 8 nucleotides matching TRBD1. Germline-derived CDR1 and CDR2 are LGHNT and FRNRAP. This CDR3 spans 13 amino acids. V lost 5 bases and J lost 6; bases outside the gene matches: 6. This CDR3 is CASGPGQASEQYF. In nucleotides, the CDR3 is TGTGCTAGTGGTCCGGGACAGGCGAGCGAGCAGTACTTC.

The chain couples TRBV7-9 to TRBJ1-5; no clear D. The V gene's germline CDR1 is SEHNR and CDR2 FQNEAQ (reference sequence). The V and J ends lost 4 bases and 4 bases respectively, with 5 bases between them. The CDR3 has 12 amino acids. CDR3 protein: CASSYRNQPQHF. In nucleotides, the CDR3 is TGTGCCAGCAGCTACCGGAATCAGCCCCAGCATTTT.

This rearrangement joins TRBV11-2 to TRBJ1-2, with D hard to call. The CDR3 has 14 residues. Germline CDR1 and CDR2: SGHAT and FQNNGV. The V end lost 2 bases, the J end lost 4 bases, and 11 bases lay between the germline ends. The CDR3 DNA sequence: TGTGCCAGCAGCTTACCGGGATGGGCCTATGGCTACACCTTC. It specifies CASSLPGWAYGYTF.

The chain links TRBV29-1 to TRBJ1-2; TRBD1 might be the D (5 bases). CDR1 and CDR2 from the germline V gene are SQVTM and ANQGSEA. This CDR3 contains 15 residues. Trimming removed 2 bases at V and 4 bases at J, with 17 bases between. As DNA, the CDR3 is TGCAGCGTTGAATCCCGCGTAGGGGCCTCCTATGGCTACACCTTC. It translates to CSVESRVGASYGYTF.

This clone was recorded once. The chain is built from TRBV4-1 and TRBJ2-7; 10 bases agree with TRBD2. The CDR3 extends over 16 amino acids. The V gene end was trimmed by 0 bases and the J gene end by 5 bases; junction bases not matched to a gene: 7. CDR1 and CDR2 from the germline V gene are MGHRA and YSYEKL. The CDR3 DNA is TGCGCCAGCAGCCAAGATGTTGCTAGCGGGAGACACGAGCAGTACTTC. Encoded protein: CASSQDVASGRHEQYF.

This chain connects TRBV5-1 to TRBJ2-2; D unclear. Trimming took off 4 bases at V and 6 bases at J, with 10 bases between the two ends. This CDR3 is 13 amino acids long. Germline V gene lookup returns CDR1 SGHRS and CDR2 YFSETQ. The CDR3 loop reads CASSIDNPGELFF. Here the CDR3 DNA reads TGCGCCAGCAGCATAGACAACCCCGGGGAGCTGTTTTTT.

The CDR3 sequence: CASSQGVTGSSYNEQFF. The CDR3 DNA follows: TGCGCCAGCAGCCAAGGGGTAACCGGGAGCTCCTACAATGAGCAGTTCTTC. The V call is TRBV4-1, the J call TRBJ2-1; a weak D match, TRBD2 (6 bases). Germline CDR1 reads MGHRA; CDR2 reads YSYEKL. Trimming removed 1 base at V and 0 bases at J, with 13 bases between. The CDR3 covers 17 residues.

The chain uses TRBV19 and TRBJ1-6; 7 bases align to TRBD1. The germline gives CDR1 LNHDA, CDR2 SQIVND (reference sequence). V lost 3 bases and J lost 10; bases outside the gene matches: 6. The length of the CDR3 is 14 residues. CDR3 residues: CASSITRGNSPLHF. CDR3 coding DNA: TGTGCCAGTAGTATTACCAGGGGGAACTCACCCCTCCACTTT.

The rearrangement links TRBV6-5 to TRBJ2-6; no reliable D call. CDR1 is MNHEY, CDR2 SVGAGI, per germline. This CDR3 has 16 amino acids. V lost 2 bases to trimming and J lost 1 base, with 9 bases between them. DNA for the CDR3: TGTGCCAGCAGTTACCAGGCTGGGTCTGGGGCCAACGTCCTGACTTTC. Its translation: CASSYQAGSGANVLTF.

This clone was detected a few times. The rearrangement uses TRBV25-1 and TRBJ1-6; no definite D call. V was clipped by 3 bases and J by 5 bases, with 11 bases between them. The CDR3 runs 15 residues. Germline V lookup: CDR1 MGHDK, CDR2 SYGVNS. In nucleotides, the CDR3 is TGTGCCAGCAGTGACTACCCCGGGGATAATTCACCCCTCCACTTT. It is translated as CASSDYPGDNSPLHF.

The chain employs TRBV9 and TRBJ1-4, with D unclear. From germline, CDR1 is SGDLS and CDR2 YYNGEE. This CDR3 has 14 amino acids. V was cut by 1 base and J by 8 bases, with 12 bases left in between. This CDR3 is CASSVKVRGEKLFF. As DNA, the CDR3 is TGTGCCAGCAGCGTAAAGGTCCGAGGCGAAAAACTGTTTTTT.

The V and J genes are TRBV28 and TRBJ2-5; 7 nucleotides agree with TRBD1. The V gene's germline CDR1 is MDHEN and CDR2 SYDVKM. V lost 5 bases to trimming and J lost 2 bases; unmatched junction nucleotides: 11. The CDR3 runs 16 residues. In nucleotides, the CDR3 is TGTGCCAGCAGTCGGCCTATGACAGGGAATCAAGAGACCCAGTACTTC. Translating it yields CASSRPMTGNQETQYF.

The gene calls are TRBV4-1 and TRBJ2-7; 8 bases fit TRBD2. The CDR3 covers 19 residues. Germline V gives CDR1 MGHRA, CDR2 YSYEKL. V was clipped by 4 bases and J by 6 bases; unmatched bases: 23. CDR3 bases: TGCGCCAGCAGCCTCTACCCCTCGGGGGGGGCGCAGACTGCTAGCGAGCAGTACTTC. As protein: CASSLYPSGGAQTASEQYF.

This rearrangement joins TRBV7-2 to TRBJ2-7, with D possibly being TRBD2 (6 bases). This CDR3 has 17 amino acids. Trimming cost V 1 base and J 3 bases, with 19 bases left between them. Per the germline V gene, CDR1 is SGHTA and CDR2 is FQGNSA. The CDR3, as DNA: TGTGCCAGCAGCTTAGTTCATCAGGAGGGGATGGTCTACGAGCAGTACTTC. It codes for CASSLVHQEGMVYEQYF. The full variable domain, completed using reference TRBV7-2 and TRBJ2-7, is GAGVSQSPSNKVTEKGKDVELRCDPISGHTALYWYRQSLGQGLEFLIYFQGNSAPDKSGLPSDRFSAERTGGSVSTLTIQRTQQEDSAVYLCASSLVHQEGMVYEQYFGPGTRLTVT.

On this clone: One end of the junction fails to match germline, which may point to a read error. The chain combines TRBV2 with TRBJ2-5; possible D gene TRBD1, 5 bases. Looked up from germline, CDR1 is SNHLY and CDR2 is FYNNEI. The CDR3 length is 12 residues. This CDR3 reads CASSELGTEQDF. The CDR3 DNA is TGTGCCAGCAGTGAATTGGGTACAGAACAGGACTTC.

The CDR3 DNA reads as TGTGCCAGCAGCTTAGGCTACAGGGGCCCCGAGCAGTACTTC. Amino acid sequence: CASSLGYRGPEQYF. V usage is TRBV13 and J usage is TRBJ2-7; 7 bases map to TRBD1. Germline CDR1 PRHDT, CDR2 FYEKMQ (reference sequence). With 0 bases clipped from V and 6 bases from J, the junction kept 5 bases outside the gene matches. CDR3 length: 14 amino acids.

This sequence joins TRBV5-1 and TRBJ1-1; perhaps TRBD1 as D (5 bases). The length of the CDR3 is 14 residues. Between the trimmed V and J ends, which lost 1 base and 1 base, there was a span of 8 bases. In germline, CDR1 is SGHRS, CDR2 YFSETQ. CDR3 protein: CASSLYGANTEAFF. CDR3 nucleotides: TGCGCCAGCAGCTTGTATGGGGCGAACACTGAAGCTTTCTTT. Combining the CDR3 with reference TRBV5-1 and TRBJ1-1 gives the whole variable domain KAGVTQTPRYLIKTRGQQVTLSCSPISGHRSVSWYQQTPGQGLQFLFEYFSETQRNKGNFPGRFSGRQFSNSRSEMNVSTLELGDSALYLCASSLYGANTEAFFGQGTRLTVV.

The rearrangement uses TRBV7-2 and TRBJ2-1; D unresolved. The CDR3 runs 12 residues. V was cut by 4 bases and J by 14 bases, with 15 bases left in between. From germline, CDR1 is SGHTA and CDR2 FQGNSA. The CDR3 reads CASSSPYVSEFF. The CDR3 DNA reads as TGTGCCAGCAGCTCACCTTATGTGTCGGAGTTCTTC.

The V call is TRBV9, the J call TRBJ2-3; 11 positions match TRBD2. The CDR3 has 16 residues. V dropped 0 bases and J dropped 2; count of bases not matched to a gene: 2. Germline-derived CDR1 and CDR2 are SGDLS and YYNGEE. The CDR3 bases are TGTGCCAGCAGCGTAGGACTAGCGGGGCACACAGATACGCAGTATTTT. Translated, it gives CASSVGLAGHTDTQYF.

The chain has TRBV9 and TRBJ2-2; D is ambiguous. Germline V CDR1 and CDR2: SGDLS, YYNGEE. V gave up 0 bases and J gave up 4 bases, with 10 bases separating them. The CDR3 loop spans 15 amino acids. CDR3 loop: CASSVDGTSTGELFF. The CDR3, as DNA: TGTGCCAGCAGCGTAGACGGTACGAGCACCGGGGAGCTGTTTTTT.

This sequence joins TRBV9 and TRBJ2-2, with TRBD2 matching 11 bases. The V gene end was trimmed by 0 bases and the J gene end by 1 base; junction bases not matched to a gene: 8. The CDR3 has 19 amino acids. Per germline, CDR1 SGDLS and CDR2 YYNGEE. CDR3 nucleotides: TGTGCCAGCAGCGTAGTGCCTCGCCTAGCGGGGGGGAACACCGGGGAGCTGTTTTTT. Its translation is CASSVVPRLAGGNTGELFF.

The CDR3 loop reads CASRTSGRMNTGELFF. The DNA of the CDR3 is TGTGCCAGCAGAACTAGCGGGCGGATGAACACCGGGGAGCTGTTTTTT. The genes are TRBV7-2 and TRBJ2-2, with TRBD2 matching 9 bases. Germline assignment: CDR1 SGHTA and CDR2 FQGNSA. This CDR3 region has 16 residues. V was clipped by 6 bases and J by 1 base; unmatched bases: 6.